The 4 T cell receptor beta chains presented below share a single source sample, sequenced in a study of shared clonotypes between healthy human individuals. Method: immunoSEQ multiplex PCR; TCRdb's copy keeps in-frame clones and lacks some. Among under 700,000 clones listed, approximately 96% were seen once. It was CD45RO-negative cells, positively selected for CCR7, that made up naive CD8 cells, with terminally differentiated effector memory CD45RA+ cells excluded. The specimen sequenced was naive CD8+ T cells sorted from blood. These receptors all come from a young woman in good health.

J is TRBJ1-4 and V is TRBV14; D not resolved. CDR1 is SGHDN and CDR2 is FVKESK in the germline V gene. V was shortened by 6 bases and J by 7 bases, with 15 bases between the two germline ends. The CDR3 is 14 residues long. The CDR3 loop is CASSRLLGGEKLFF. The CDR3, as DNA: TGTGCCAGCAGTCGTCTATTGGGAGGTGAAAAACTGTTTTTT.

The chain carries TRBV29-1 and TRBJ2-7, with TRBD1 matching 7 bases. The CDR3 totals 13 residues. The trim removed 7 bases at V and 2 bases at J, leaving 8 bases unmatched. CDR1 is SQVTM, CDR2 ANQGSEA, per germline. CDR3 bases: TGCAGCGCTGTAACAGGGGTACCCTACGAGCAGTACTTC. Its translation is CSAVTGVPYEQYF.

The chain is built from TRBV7-2 and TRBJ1-5; D is ambiguous. V gave up 4 bases and J gave up 11 bases, with 9 bases separating them. Looked up from germline, CDR1 is SGHTA and CDR2 is FQGNSA. This CDR3 has 11 amino acids. The CDR3 loop is CASSSGRAQHF. The DNA for the CDR3 is TGTGCCAGCAGCTCCGGTCGAGCCCAGCATTTT.

V usage is TRBV28 and J usage is TRBJ2-7, with a weak D call TRBD1 (6 bases). V was cut by 5 bases and J by 1 base, with 15 bases left in between. Germline CDR1 and CDR2: MDHEN and SYDVKM. There are 15 residues in the CDR3. The chain's CDR3 is CASSALTGKSYEQYF. The CDR3 DNA sequence: TGTGCCAGCAGTGCCTTGACAGGAAAGTCCTACGAGCAGTACTTC.